This is a list of T cell receptor beta chains from one sample in a study of T cells in Graves' hyperthyroidism and ophthalmopathy. TCRdb processed the multiplex PCR reads anew with MiXCR; each CDR3 protein has one entry. Found here are about 360,000 distinct CDR3 sequences, about 25% of them singletons; the top ten hold less than 85%. Source material: blood. These receptors were collected from a man aged 45-65 years with Graves' hyperthyroidism. Each CDR3 is given with its conserved first and last residue. The D gene is left open where the match is weak. Clone size is not always given. Where it is, it says once, few, many or a class for expanded clones.

many	TRBV18	.	TRBJ1-6	TGTGCCAGCTCCCACGACACGCAACCCCTCCACTTT	CASSHDTQPLHF
.	TRBV10-2	TRBD2	TRBJ2-1	TGCGCCAGCAGACGACTAGCGGGAGAGGGCAATGAGCAGTTCTTC	CASRRLAGEGNEQFF
few	TRBV7-2	.	TRBJ2-7	TGTGCCAGCAGCTTAGGTGGGCGGGCTAGCCCCTACGAGCAGTACTTC	CASSLGGRASPYEQYF
few	TRBV10-3	TRBD1	TRBJ1-2	TGTGCCATCAGTGTGGGACAGTCCAACTATGGCTACACCTTC	CAISVGQSNYGYTF
few	TRBV2	.	TRBJ2-5	TGTGCCAGCAGTATAGGATGGGAGACCCAGTACTTC	CASSIGWETQYF
.	TRBV28	.	TRBJ2-1	TGTGCCAGCAGTTTATATTCGGAGGCTTACAATGAGCAGTTCTTC	CASSLYSEAYNEQFF
many	TRBV2	.	TRBJ2-1	TGTGCCAGCAGTGATACTAGCTTGGGGGGAGTTGAGCAGTTCTTC	CASSDTSLGGVEQFF
few	TRBV27	TRBD1	TRBJ1-4	TGTGCCAGCAGTCCCATTACCGACAGGGGAGGAGAAAAACTGTTTTTT	CASSPITDRGGEKLFF
few	TRBV6-1	.	TRBJ2-1	TGTGCCAGCAGATCGGCTAGTCTCTATGAGCAGTTCTTC	CASRSASLYEQFF
few	TRBV20-1	TRBD1	TRBJ2-7	TGCAGTGCTGAAGGGACAGGGAGGGACCTCGAGCAGTACTTC	CSAEGTGRDLEQYF
many	TRBV28	TRBD2	TRBJ2-5	TGTGCCAGCAGTTCCCCCCTCGAGACCGGGACTAGCGGGAGGGCAGAGACCCAGTACTTC	CASSSPLETGTSGRAETQYF
many	TRBV11-2	TRBD1	TRBJ2-5	TGTGCCACCGCCCGACAGGGAATAATCCAAGAGACCCAGTACTTC	CATARQGIIQETQYF
.	TRBV20-1	.	TRBJ2-4	TGCAGTGCTAGTCCCTCCGGGACCCCTAATTGGAACATTCGGTACTTC	CSASPSGTPNWNIRYF
.	TRBV5-1	TRBD1	TRBJ2-2	TGCGCCAGCAGCTTGGCCCGGGACAGGGGTGGTCCCGGGGAGCTGTTTTTT	CASSLARDRGGPGELFF
.	TRBV12-3/TRBV12-4	.	TRBJ1-1	TGTGCCAGCAGTTTAATTCCGGGGAACACTGAAGCTTTCTTT	CASSLIPGNTEAFF
few	TRBV12-3/TRBV12-4	.	TRBJ1-5	TGTGCCAGCAGCCCAGGGTTTAGTAGCAATCAGCCCCAGCATTTT	CASSPGFSSNQPQHF
.	TRBV15	TRBD2	TRBJ2-2	TGTGCCACCAGCAAGACTAGCGTTAACACCGGGGAGCTGTTTTTT	CATSKTSVNTGELFF
few	TRBV4-1	TRBD2	TRBJ2-1	TGCGCCAGCAGCCAAGCGGGGGGTACTTCCTACAATGAGCAGTTCTTC	CASSQAGGTSYNEQFF
.	TRBV7-9	TRBD1	TRBJ1-2	TGTGCCAGCAGCTTAGGAGGGGGCCCATGGGGCTACACCTTC	CASSLGGGPWGYTF
few	TRBV28	TRBD1	TRBJ2-7	TGTGCCACCCTACACCGGGACAGCTACGAGCAGTACTTC	CATLHRDSYEQYF
.	TRBV5-1	TRBD2	TRBJ2-7	TGCGCCAGCAGCGAAAGCGGGGGGCGGGGCGAGCAGTACTTC	CASSESGGRGEQYF
few	TRBV29-1	.	TRBJ2-7	TGCAGCGCAAGGGCAGGGGAGTCCTACGAGCAGTACTTC	CSARAGESYEQYF
.	TRBV29-1	.	TRBJ1-1	TGCAGCGTTGAAGTTTTGAACACTGAAGCTTTCTTT	CSVEVLNTEAFF
.	TRBV7-3	TRBD2	TRBJ2-1	TGCGCCAGCTCTCTTAGCGGGAGCAAGGGTTACAATGAGCAGTTCTTC	CASSLSGSKGYNEQFF
many	TRBV7-9	.	TRBJ2-7	TGTGCCAGCAGCTTAGGACAGGGAGGCGAGCAGTACTTC	CASSLGQGGEQYF
few	TRBV12-3/TRBV12-4	.	TRBJ2-7	TGTGCCAGCAGTTCGAGCAGGTTGGAGGGGAGGTCCTACGAGCAGTACTTC	CASSSSRLEGRSYEQYF
many	TRBV12-3/TRBV12-4	TRBD2	TRBJ2-3	TGTGCCAGCAGCCCAGGGGGGACTAGCGGGAGGGGCGGCACAGATACGCAGTATTTT	CASSPGGTSGRGGTDTQYF
.	TRBV6-1	TRBD1	TRBJ2-7	TGTGCCAGCACCCAGGACAGGGAGTCCTACGAGCAGTACTTC	CASTQDRESYEQYF
many	TRBV7-3	TRBD1	TRBJ1-1	TGTGCCAGCAGCTCTGGCGACAGGGGAACTGAAGCTTTCTTT	CASSSGDRGTEAFF
few	TRBV5-1	TRBD2	TRBJ2-1	TGCGCCAGCAGCTTATACGGGACGGGGGGTTTTGATGAGCAGTTCTTC	CASSLYGTGGFDEQFF
many	TRBV11-1	TRBD2	TRBJ2-1	TGTGCCAGCAGCTTAGATGCTAGCGGGAGGGCCCAGGTGAATGAGCAGTTCTTC	CASSLDASGRAQVNEQFF
.	TRBV4-2	.	TRBJ2-3	TGTGCCAGCAGCCAAGAGCCCCGCGGGGAGACGCAGTATTTT	CASSQEPRGETQYF
few	TRBV2	.	TRBJ2-1	TGTGCCAGCAGTGACTCCGTAGGGGGAGCTGAGCAGTTCTTC	CASSDSVGGAEQFF
.	TRBV28	TRBD1	TRBJ1-5	TGTGCCAGCAGTTTAAACCCCCAGGGGGCGAACAATCAGCCCCAGCATTTT	CASSLNPQGANNQPQHF
few	TRBV5-1	.	TRBJ2-1	TGCGCCAGCAGCCGGGGGCCTAGCGATCACTACAATGAGCAGTTCTTC	CASSRGPSDHYNEQFF